Sequencing of this TCR beta chain was carried out in a study of shared clonotypes between healthy human individuals. In germline, CDR1 is MGHRA, CDR2 YSYEKL. Trimming cost V 0 bases and J 5 bases; bases outside gene matches: 3. CDR3 length equals 15 residues. Concerning this clone itself: Its antigen is currently unknown.

Points from the study as a whole: Relative to memory subsets, naive subsets generally showed larger estimated richness.

Deep-level settings were used for running the assay. The repertoire was sequenced with immunoSEQ multiplex PCR; TCRdb's copy has only in-frame clones and lacks some. Of 950,000 to 1,100,000 clones detected, about 80% appear once; the ten largest clones hold 0.55% to 0.7%. This chain links TRBV4-1 with TRBJ1-5, with TRBD1 identical over 8 bases. Sequences were obtained from memory CD4+ T cells from PBMCs. Indicated subset: CD45RA-negative fraction. The TCR comes from a man between 18 and 35 years old in good health. Some clones in this sample may be carry-over from other donors' samples. The CDR3 protein is CASSQDWTGHQPQHF. CDR3 nucleotide sequence: TGCGCCAGCAGCCAAGATTGGACAGGGCATCAGCCCCAGCATTTT.